The 10 T cell receptor beta chains below come from one sample, sequenced in a study of blood T cell repertoires in COVID-19 (dated by TCRdb to the early 2020s). Libraries were built with the immunoSEQ multiplex PCR assay. TCRdb mirrors the immuneACCESS table, restricted to in-frame sequences. Some clones are absent from its copies; in checked studies, under half trace to an unresolved V gene, and the reason for the others is unknown. The sample table lists more than 400,000 clones, approximately 83% of them with a count of one. Approximately 2.9% of the sample rests with the top ten. The material sequenced was peripheral blood. The receptors stem from a human donor in a cohort sampled during active COVID-19.

The chain couples TRBV9 to TRBJ2-5; 12 positions match TRBD2. Per the germline V gene, CDR1 is SGDLS and CDR2 is YYNGEE. The CDR3 is 16 residues long. V dropped 4 bases and J dropped 4; count of bases not matched to a gene: 8. The chain's CDR3 is CASSPPRLAGVETQYF. The CDR3 DNA reads TGTGCCAGCAGCCCACCACGACTAGCGGGGGTAGAGACCCAGTACTTC.

The rearrangement links TRBV7-3 to TRBJ2-5, with a tentative D call TRBD1 (7 bases). This CDR3 comprises 16 residues. Trimming shortened V by 5 bases and J by 4 bases, and 20 bases separated the two germline ends. Per germline, CDR1 SGHTA and CDR2 FQGTGA. The CDR3 is CASSRGGARGRETQYF. The CDR3 DNA is TGTGCCAGCAGCCGAGGCGGGGCCAGGGGGAGAGAGACCCAGTACTTC.

Worth noting for this clone: Distinct nucleotide sequences in the sample also encode this CDR3. The chain uses TRBV28 and TRBJ1-3, with 9 positions matching TRBD1. Germline CDR1 reads MDHEN; CDR2 reads SYDVKM. Germline trimming cut 9 bases from V and 4 bases from J; bases unmatched to any gene: 4. The CDR3 has 13 amino acids. The CDR3 nucleotides are TGTGCCAGTACAGGGGGCGCGGGAAACACCATATATTTT. Protein: CASTGGAGNTIYF.

The chain recombines TRBV5-4 with TRBJ1-5; D is uncertain. Germline CDR1 is SGHNT and CDR2 is YYREEE (reference sequence). V lost 3 bases and J 3 bases, leaving 13 bases between the germline ends. The CDR3 spans 15 residues. The CDR3 loop reads CASSYSDGTNQPQHF. The CDR3 coding sequence is TGTGCCAGCAGCTATAGCGACGGCACCAATCAGCCCCAGCATTTT.

V gene TRBV9 combines with J gene TRBJ1-1; D perhaps matches TRBD1 (6 bases). The CDR3 extends over 14 amino acids. The ends were cut back, 0 bases at V and 4 bases at J, with 10 bases in the middle. Germline CDR1 SGDLS, CDR2 YYNGEE. CDR3 residues: CASSVDRVSTEAFF. The CDR3 nucleotides are TGTGCCAGCAGCGTAGACAGGGTGTCCACTGAAGCTTTCTTT.

This chain uses TRBV4-3 with TRBJ2-6; D is unclear. The ends were cut back, 8 bases at V and 0 bases at J, with 11 bases in the middle. Germline assignment: CDR1 LGHNA and CDR2 YSLEER. CDR3 length: 15 amino acids. In DNA form, the CDR3 reads TGCGCCAGCGGGCAGTCCCGCTCTGGGGCCAACGTCCTGACTTTC. Translation gives CASGQSRSGANVLTF.

The V and J genes are TRBV29-1 and TRBJ1-1, with TRBD1 identical over 7 bases. The trim removed 3 bases at V and 12 bases at J, leaving 4 bases unmatched. The CDR3 is made up of 10 amino acids. Germline V gene lookup returns CDR1 SQVTM and CDR2 ANQGSEA. The CDR3 DNA reads as TGCAGCGTTGAGACAGGGTCTCCTTTCTTT. It specifies CSVETGSPFF.

The chain is built from TRBV24-1 and TRBJ1-2; D may be TRBD1 (6 bases). The length of the CDR3 is 14 residues. V was pared by 3 bases and J by 8 bases, with 15 bases between. Germline CDR1 is KGHDR and CDR2 is SFDVKD. Here the CDR3 DNA reads TGTGCCACCAGTGATCCCCAGGGCAGGGGAGGCTACACCTTC. The encoded protein is CATSDPQGRGGYTF.

J is TRBJ2-7 and V is TRBV11-2; 7 bases agree with TRBD2. Losses at the gene ends were 3 bases for V and 2 bases for J; bases not matched to a gene: 7. CDR1 is SGHAT, CDR2 FQNNGV, per germline. The CDR3 runs to 15 residues. The CDR3 DNA sequence: TGTGCCAGCAGCTTGGCTAGCGGAACAACCTACGAGCAGTACTTC. Its protein is CASSLASGTTYEQYF.

V usage is TRBV7-9 and J usage is TRBJ1-2; D may be TRBD1 (5 bases). CDR1 is SEHNR and CDR2 is FQNEAQ in the germline V gene (reference sequence). The CDR3 is 15 residues long. V was shortened by 5 bases and J by 3 bases, with 16 bases between the two germline ends. The CDR3 protein is CASSPPGVGDYGYTF. CDR3 DNA: TGTGCCAGCAGCCCCCCGGGGGTCGGCGACTATGGCTACACCTTC.